Listed below are T cell receptor beta chains from one sample, sequenced in a study of identical twins. MiXCR was run by TCRdb on the 5' RACE reads, yielding one entry per CDR3 protein. Of roughly 750,000 distinct CDR3 sequences listed, approximately 22% were seen once; the top ten hold approximately 4.5%. A further study also used this sample, focusing on T cells expressing NK-cell markers.

Material: PBMCs. The origin of the receptors is a woman aged 18-29 years in good health. Both conserved end residues are part of each CDR3. A D gene is named only where the DNA matches it firmly. Clone size is given for some rows only: seen once, a few or many times, or a class if the clone is expanded.

>TRBJ1-2|NA|NA|TRBV7-2
TGTGCCAGCAGTTACAGGGATAACTATGGCTACACCTTC
CASSYRDNYGYTF
>TRBJ2-7|NA|many|TRBV4-2
TGTGCCAGCAGCCAAGGGAAGGGGGCCTACGAGCAGTACTTC
CASSQGKGAYEQYF
>TRBJ1-2|TRBD1|many|TRBV12-3/TRBV12-4
TGTGCCAGCAGTAACCGGGACAGCCTTAACTATGGCTACACCTTC
CASSNRDSLNYGYTF
>TRBJ2-3|NA|NA|TRBV29-1
TGCAGCGTTGAGGGGCGGAACCCCACAGATACGCAGTATTTT
CSVEGRNPTDTQYF
>TRBJ2-2|NA|NA|TRBV5-4
TGTGCCAGCAGCTTGGGGCAGGCGGCCGGGGAGCTGTTTTTT
CASSLGQAAGELFF
>TRBJ2-7|NA|few|TRBV10-3
TGTGCCACGCAGGGGAATTACTACGAGCAGTACTTC
CATQGNYYEQYF
>TRBJ2-7|TRBD1|NA|TRBV6-1
TGTGCCAGCAACCGAAGTCCCGGGACAGGGACCCACGAGCAGTACTTC
CASNRSPGTGTHEQYF
>TRBJ2-2|TRBD1|NA|TRBV13
TGTGCCAGCAGCGCGGACAGGGTACACACCGGGGAGCTGTTTTTT
CASSADRVHTGELFF
>TRBJ2-7|TRBD2|few|TRBV10-3
TGTGCCATCAGTGAGTCGAAGATTGTAGCGGGGAGCGACGAGCAGTACTTC
CAISESKIVAGSDEQYF
>TRBJ2-1|NA|NA|TRBV7-2
TGTGCCAGCAGCTTAGGACAACTCGTAAGCAATGAGCAGTTCTTC
CASSLGQLVSNEQFF
>TRBJ1-5|NA|NA|TRBV20-1
TGCAGTGCTAGTGGACCGGGACACCCAGATCAGCCCCAGCATTTT
CSASGPGHPDQPQHF
>TRBJ1-1|NA|many|TRBV20-1
TGCAGTGCTGTCGAGGGGGACACTGAAGCTTTCTTT
CSAVEGDTEAFF
>TRBJ2-5|NA|many|TRBV29-1
TGCAGCGTTGGAGGGGGCCAAGAGACCCAGTACTTC
CSVGGGQETQYF
>TRBJ1-2|TRBD1|NA|TRBV7-3
TGTGCCAGCAGCTCAGGGGGAGAAGGTCGATATGGCTACACCTTC
CASSSGGEGRYGYTF
>TRBJ1-5|NA|NA|TRBV12-3/TRBV12-4
TGTGCCAGCAGTCCCCGGGGGACCAATCAGCCCCAGCATTTT
CASSPRGTNQPQHF
>TRBJ2-1|TRBD1|few|TRBV4-3
TGCGCCAGCAGCCAGGTACAGGGGGCTTACAATGAGCAGTTCTTC
CASSQVQGAYNEQFF
>TRBJ1-2|TRBD1|NA|TRBV9
TGTGCCAGCAGCGGGACAGGATCCGGCTACACCTTC
CASSGTGSGYTF
>TRBJ2-1|TRBD2|NA|TRBV9
TGTGCCAGCAGCGCCTTGACTAGCGGCTACAATGAGCAGTTCTTC
CASSALTSGYNEQFF
>TRBJ2-3|NA|NA|TRBV2
TGTGCCAGCAGGGTAGTCACAGATACGCAGTATTTT
CASRVVTDTQYF
>TRBJ1-2|TRBD1|NA|TRBV6-5
TGTGCCAGCAGTTACGGCGGGACAGGGGGAAATGGCTACACCTTC
CASSYGGTGGNGYTF
>TRBJ2-5|TRBD1|few|TRBV20-1
TGCAGTGCATTCCCGCCAGGGGGTTTCCAAGAGACCCAGTACTTC
CSAFPPGGFQETQYF
>TRBJ2-7|TRBD1|NA|TRBV3-1
TGTGCCAGCAGCCAAGAGTCTAGGGGGCCCTACGAGCAGTACTTC
CASSQESRGPYEQYF
>TRBJ1-4|NA|NA|TRBV24-1
TGTGCCACCAGTAGCGGGGTTAATGAAAAACTGTTTTTT
CATSSGVNEKLFF
>TRBJ1-1|TRBD1|NA|TRBV7-7
TGTGCCAGCAGCCTGGGGACAGCTGAACTATTCGGGGCGAACACTGAAGCTTTCTTT
CASSLGTAELFGANTEAFF
>TRBJ2-7|TRBD2|few|TRBV20-1
TGCAGTGCTAGGGCCGGGACTAGCGGGAGAGGGAACGAGCAGTACTTC
CSARAGTSGRGNEQYF
>TRBJ2-3|TRBD2|NA|TRBV2
TGTGCCAGCCGAGGCCCAGCGGGGGTTACGAAGTATTTT
CASRGPAGVTKYF
>TRBJ2-7|NA|few|TRBV2
TGTGCCAGCAGTGAGGGCTATTACGAGCAGTACTTC
CASSEGYYEQYF
>TRBJ1-2|NA|many|TRBV20-1
TGCAGTGCTGGCGCGGGCCTCCCGGCCTATGGCTACACCTTC
CSAGAGLPAYGYTF
>TRBJ2-7|NA|once|TRBV5-1
TGCGCCAGCAGCTTGGCAGGGTCGAATGCCTACGAGCAGTACTTC
CASSLAGSNAYEQYF
>TRBJ2-1|NA|many|TRBV29-1
TGCAGCGAAAGGGGACGGAACAATGAGCAGTTCTTC
CSERGRNNEQFF
>TRBJ2-7|TRBD1|NA|TRBV10-1
TGCGCCAGCAGTGCCCAGGGGGCCCCCGAGCAGAACTTC
CASSAQGAPEQNF
>TRBJ2-7|NA|few|TRBV11-2
TGTGCCAGCAGCCTCGGACAGACCAATAACCACTACGAGCAGTACTTC
CASSLGQTNNHYEQYF
>TRBJ2-4|TRBD1|NA|TRBV3-1
TGTGCCAGCAGCCAAGGGTACAGGGGGCCGTACTTC
CASSQGYRGPYF
>TRBJ2-3|NA|NA|TRBV5-1
TGCGCCAGCAATGGAGGGGGCACAGATACGCAGTATTTT
CASNGGGTDTQYF
>TRBJ2-3|NA|NA|TRBV5-1
TGCGCCAGCAGCGCCGGGGCTACCGGAACAGATACGCAGTATTTT
CASSAGATGTDTQYF
>TRBJ2-3|TRBD1|NA|TRBV12-3/TRBV12-4
TGTGCCAGTAATCGGGACAGCCTCACAGATACGCAGTATTTT
CASNRDSLTDTQYF
>TRBJ2-7|TRBD2|few|TRBV20-1
TGCAGTGCTAAAAAGGGACTAGCGGGAGGGTACGAGCAGTACTTC
CSAKKGLAGGYEQYF
>TRBJ2-7|NA|NA|TRBV10-3
TGTGCCATCAGTGGACCTGACAGAGACTACGAGCAGTACTTC
CAISGPDRDYEQYF
>TRBJ2-3|TRBD2|NA|TRBV20-1
TGCAGTGCTAGAGGGCTCCTACCGGGACTAGCGATAGATACGCAGTATTTT
CSARGLLPGLAIDTQYF
>TRBJ2-5|TRBD2|NA|TRBV20-1
TGCAGTGCCCACCGGACTAGCGGGGCAGAGACCCAGTACTTC
CSAHRTSGAETQYF
>TRBJ2-2|NA|few|TRBV4-2
TGTGCCAGCAGCATACAAGGCGGGGAGCTGTTTTTT
CASSIQGGELFF
>TRBJ2-1|NA|many|TRBV12-3/TRBV12-4
TGTGCCAGCAGTATCCCATGGCATGAGCAGTTCTTC
CASSIPWHEQFF
>TRBJ2-3|NA|NA|TRBV20-1
TGCAGTGCTAGAGATCCGCGGGGTAGCACAGATACGCAGTATTTT
CSARDPRGSTDTQYF
>TRBJ2-7|TRBD2|NA|TRBV4-3
TGCGCCAGCAGCCAAGATTTGGGGGGAGGGCCTGGCTCCTACGAGCAGTACTTC
CASSQDLGGGPGSYEQYF
>TRBJ2-1|NA|many|TRBV20-1
TGCAGTGCTTCCACGGGAGCCGGGGACCCCTACAATGAGCAGTTCTTC
CSASTGAGDPYNEQFF
>TRBJ2-3|TRBD2|NA|TRBV20-1
TGCAGTGCTAGAGAACCAGCGGGAGCCCCCGATACGCAGTATTTT
CSAREPAGAPDTQYF
>TRBJ2-3|NA|NA|TRBV7-2
TGTGCCAGCAGCTTAGCGGGCGGGGTGACCAGCACAGATACGCAGTATTTT
CASSLAGGVTSTDTQYF
>TRBJ2-7|TRBD2|NA|TRBV5-6
TGTGCCAGCAGCTATCTCTCCCAGCGCGGGAGAGGCACCTACGAGCAGTACTTC
CASSYLSQRGRGTYEQYF
>TRBJ1-2|TRBD1|NA|TRBV12-3/TRBV12-4
TGTGCCAGCAGACTCCGGACAGGGCACGGCTACACCTTC
CASRLRTGHGYTF
>TRBJ2-7|NA|many|TRBV5-1
TGCGCCAGCAGCAGGACTGGTAACTACGAGCAGTACTTC
CASSRTGNYEQYF
>TRBJ2-3|NA|many|TRBV7-9
TGTGCCAGCAGCTTAGAGGGTTACACAGATACGCAGTATTTT
CASSLEGYTDTQYF
>TRBJ2-7|TRBD2|NA|TRBV20-1
TGCAGTGCTCGAGGCCCCCTAGCGGGGATCAACGAGCAGTACTTC
CSARGPLAGINEQYF
>TRBJ2-1|NA|many|TRBV12-3/TRBV12-4
TGTGCCAGCAGTTTAGGAACAATCAGTGAGCAGTTCTTC
CASSLGTISEQFF
>TRBJ2-1|TRBD2|many|TRBV7-9
TGTGCCAGCAGCTTAAACCCGCTAGCGGGCAACAATGAGCAGTTCTTC
CASSLNPLAGNNEQFF
>TRBJ2-3|NA|once|TRBV3-1
TGTGCCAGCAGCCCAGGAGGGGTGACAGATACGCAGTATTTT
CASSPGGVTDTQYF
>TRBJ2-7|TRBD2|NA|TRBV6-1
TGTGCCAGCACGGCCCCGGGCGGGAGGTCCAACGAGCAGTACTTC
CASTAPGGRSNEQYF
>TRBJ2-5|NA|NA|TRBV7-7
TGTGCCAGCAGCTTTAACAAGAAAGAGACCCAGTACTTC
CASSFNKKETQYF
>TRBJ2-2|NA|few|TRBV20-1
TGCAGTGCTAAAGCGCAGTCCGGGGAGCTGTTTTTT
CSAKAQSGELFF
>TRBJ2-1|TRBD2|NA|TRBV13
TGTGCCAGCAGCTTTTTAGCAGGGAGGGCCAGTTATGAGCAGTTCTTC
CASSFLAGRASYEQFF
>TRBJ2-7|NA|few|TRBV12-3/TRBV12-4
TGTGCCAGCAGCCGACCCGACTGGAGCGGCTCCTACGAGCAGTACTTC
CASSRPDWSGSYEQYF